The 12 T cell receptor beta chains below were found in one sample sequenced in a study of T-cell reconstitution after alpha-beta-depleted transplantation in children. TCRbeta library construction was performed incorporating unique molecular identifiers. Using its own MiXCR run on the PCR reads, TCRdb lists one record per CDR3 protein. In the table there are approximately 650,000 distinct CDR3 sequences, 10% to 15% of which are singletons. The sample consisted of PBMCs, taken before TCRalphabeta/CD19-depleted stem cell transplant. The receptors were sampled from a girl under 10 years old with congenital amegakaryocytic thrombocytopenia, due to receive a stem cell transplant.

This clonotype was observed at least ten times. This chain joins TRBV5-6 and TRBJ2-1; D might be TRBD2 (6 bases). The CDR3 runs to 15 residues. Germline loops: CDR1 SGHDT, CDR2 YYEEEE. Trimming stripped 1 base from V and 5 bases from J, with 13 bases between. The CDR3 nucleotides are TGTGCCAGCAGCTTGTATGCGGGATTCCACAATGAGCAGTTCTTC. Translation: CASSLYAGFHNEQFF.

In its sample, this clonotype was seen a few times. The gene calls are TRBV20-1 and TRBJ1-5; possibly TRBD1 for D (5 bases). The germline gives CDR1 DFQATT, CDR2 SNEGSKA (reference sequence). Deletions cut 5 bases from V and 2 bases from J, with 13 bases between. The CDR3 length is 14 residues. This CDR3 is CSARVGHGNQPQHF. CDR3 DNA: TGCAGTGCTCGGGTTGGACATGGCAATCAGCCCCAGCATTTT.

V is TRBV4-1 and J is TRBJ2-7; tentatively, D is TRBD1 or TRBD2 (5 bases each). Between the trimmed V and J ends, which lost 0 bases and 0 bases, there was a span of 15 bases. Germline V gene sequence: CDR1 MGHRA, CDR2 YSYEKL. The CDR3 extends over 17 amino acids. The CDR3 DNA reads as TGCGCCAGCAGCCAAGATAAAGGGACGGAGAGCTCCTACGAGCAGTACTTC. It encodes CASSQDKGTESSYEQYF.

The chain combines TRBV20-1 with TRBJ1-6; 10 nucleotides agree with TRBD1. Trimming at V came to 7 bases and at J to 5 bases, leaving 5 bases not matched to a gene. The germline V gene has CDR1 DFQATT and CDR2 SNEGSKA (reference sequence). This CDR3 comprises 14 residues. DNA for the CDR3: TGCAGTGTTAGGACAGGGGGGGATAATTCACCCCTCCACTTT. Translation: CSVRTGGDNSPLHF.

V gene TRBV6-1 combines with J gene TRBJ2-5, with D tentatively TRBD1 (6 bases). This CDR3 is 15 amino acids long. Germline-derived CDR1 and CDR2 are MNHNS and SASEGT. V lost 5 bases and J lost 1, with 14 bases in between. The CDR3 is CASSRYRAGQETQYF. In DNA, the CDR3 is TGTGCCAGCAGTCGCTACAGGGCAGGCCAAGAGACCCAGTACTTC.

The V and J genes are TRBV2 and TRBJ2-5, with D possibly being TRBD2 (6 bases). CDR1 SNHLY and CDR2 FYNNEI come from the germline V gene. CDR3 size: 14 residues. Trimming removed 6 bases at V and 4 bases at J, with 15 bases between. In DNA form, the CDR3 reads TGTGCCAGCAGGGCCCGCGGGAACTCAGAGACCCAGTACTTC. Translating it yields CASRARGNSETQYF. The entire variable domain, with the rest obtained from reference TRBV2 and TRBJ2-5, is as follows: EPEVTQTPSHQVTQMGQEVILRCVPISNHLYFYWYRQILGQKVEFLVSFYNNEISEKSEIFDDQFSVERPDGSNFTLKIRSTKLEDSAMYFCASRARGNSETQYFGPGTRLLVL.

The chain carries TRBV5-1 and TRBJ2-1, with D possibly being TRBD1 or TRBD2 (5 bases each). Germline CDR1 SGHRS, CDR2 YFSETQ. V was clipped by 3 bases and J by 0 bases, with 13 bases between them. The CDR3 loop spans 16 amino acids. The CDR3 here is CASSYGDGRSYNEQFF. CDR3 nucleotide sequence: TGCGCCAGCAGCTACGGGGACGGCCGCTCCTACAATGAGCAGTTCTTC.

This clonotype has more than one count but fewer than ten. This chain joins TRBV10-2 and TRBJ2-1; D is perhaps TRBD1 (6 bases). Germline-derived CDR1 and CDR2 are WSHSY and SAAADI. The V gene lost 8 bases and the J gene lost 7 bases, with 9 bases spanning the gap. CDR3 length equals 11 residues. CDR3 sequence (DNA): TGCGCCAGCCTCCAGGGGAATGAGCAGTTCTTC. Its protein product is CASLQGNEQFF.

This clonotype was detected ten times or more. The chain combines TRBV10-3 with TRBJ2-7, with 7 bases fitting TRBD1. The V gene's germline CDR1 is ENHRY and CDR2 SYGVKD. Unmatched junction bases numbered 7, after V lost 2 bases and J lost 3 bases. The CDR3 contains 15 residues. Written as DNA, the CDR3 is TGTGCCATCAGTGAGGGGACAGTTTCCTTCTACGAGCAGTACTTC. It codes for CAISEGTVSFYEQYF.

This clonotype was seen at least ten times. The gene calls are TRBV4-1 and TRBJ2-3; D gene uncertain. Germline CDR1 reads MGHRA; CDR2 reads YSYEKL. The CDR3 runs 12 residues. Trimming pared 4 bases from V and 4 bases from J, leaving 6 bases between. The CDR3 DNA reads TGCGCCAGCAGCCCGCTATCAGATACGCAGTATTTT. Translated, it gives CASSPLSDTQYF.

This clonotype appeared a few times. V is TRBV12-3 or TRBV12-4 and J is TRBJ2-5, with D tentatively TRBD1 (6 bases). The CDR3 contains 18 residues. V was pared by 7 bases and J by 5 bases, with 29 bases between. The CDR3 nucleotides read TGTGCCAGCACCTCCGGGGCCGGGACATTCAACTTGGGGGAGACCCAGTACTTC. It specifies CASTSGAGTFNLGETQYF.

This clonotype came up a few times. At one boundary the junction diverges from the germline segment, which might be a read error. The J gene is TRBJ2-5, the V gene TRBV29-1; TRBD1 might be the D (6 bases). In germline, CDR1 is SQVTM, CDR2 ANQGSEA. This CDR3 contains 14 residues. The CDR3 nucleotides read TGCAGTGTTGAAGATAGGCAGGGGTGGGAGACCCAGTACTTC. Its protein is CSVEDRQGWETQYF.